The clone carrying this T cell receptor beta chain was recorded many times. Its target is unknown. The entry originates in a study of type 1 regulatory T cells. Study in general: This in vitro CD4 product, T-allo10, is enriched for Tr1 cells and alloantigen-specific.

The trim removed 2 bases at V and 6 bases at J, leaving 4 bases unmatched. The CDR3 extends over 14 amino acids. Germline-derived CDR1 and CDR2 are SGHTA and FQGTGA. Study-wide results and caveats: Compared with non-Tr1 cells, Tr1 cells showed a narrower TCR repertoire.

TCRdb passed the reads through MiXCR, listing each CDR3 protein once. The sample contains about 69,000 distinct CDR3 sequences, 20% of which appear only once. This TCR came from a human donor in good health. The specimen was cultured type 1 regulatory T (Tr1) cells, either the whole culture or a sorted fraction (not recorded which). The gene calls are TRBV7-3 and TRBJ1-2, with 9 bases fitting TRBD1. CDR3 coding DNA: TGTGCCAGCAGCTTATGGGACAGGGACGATGGCTACACCTTC. This gives the protein CASSLWDRDDGYTF. Full variable domain (remainder filled in from reference TRBV7-3 and TRBJ1-2): GAGVSQTPSNKVTEKGKYVELRCDPISGHTALYWYRQSLGQGPEFLIYFQGTGAADDSGLPNDRFFAVRPEGSVSTLKIQRTERGDSAVYLCASSLWDRDDGYTFGSGTRLTVV.